Detailed here is one TCR beta chain. The data derive from a study of blood T cell repertoires in COVID-19. Turning to the study itself: The origin of the acute and convalescent COVID-19 samples was the United States, Italy and Spain. Sources were T cells, B-cell-depleted T cells, or PBMCs; the material itself was cDNA or gDNA.

Authors' analysis steps: It was from reference gene primer amplification that nucleated cell counts were estimated. Some clones are missing from TCRdb's copy, which holds only in-frame ones; the method was immunoSEQ multiplex PCR. V, J and clone size reflect that table, while D and trimming were determined from the DNA. The sample has around 380,000 clones, roughly four fifths seen once; the top ten hold approximately 1%. The source is a human donor with acute or convalescent COVID-19. The donor label of this sample is uncertain. The sequenced sample consisted of peripheral blood.

As DNA, the CDR3 is TGTGCCAGCTCAGACGGAACCCGGCTAGCGGGAGCCAATGAGCAGTTCTTC. The encoded protein is CASSDGTRLAGANEQFF. The rearrangement joins TRBV18 to TRBJ2-1; 10 bases agree with TRBD2. The CDR3 spans 17 residues. J gave up 6 bases and V 5 bases, and 13 bases lay outside the gene matches. The germline V gene has CDR1 KGHSH and CDR2 LQKENI.